This record covers a single T cell receptor (beta chain). The antigen remains undetermined. The entry originates in a study of vaccination and CD4 T cells after COVID-19. Cultured CD4+ T cell DNA was sequenced using the Oncomine TCR Beta short-read assay. TCRdb re-called the PCR reads with MiXCR, one entry per CDR3 protein. The sample has 13,000 or so distinct CDR3 sequences; roughly three fifths are singletons. Germline CDR1 and CDR2: SGHTA and FQGNSA. The V end was cut by 3 bases, the J end by 2 bases, with 15 bases between. This CDR3 region has 16 residues. Specified treatment: approximately nine-day PBMC culture with coronavirus spike peptide pools or control peptides (ViraFEST assay).

The V and J genes are TRBV7-2 and TRBJ2-3; D remains unclear. The sequence was collected from a human donor who had recovered from COVID-19. What was sequenced was CD4+ T cells from blood, cultured in vitro. CDR3 sequence: CASSFARTSITDTQYF. The CDR3 bases are TGTGCCAGCAGCTTCGCGAGGACCTCAATCACAGATACGCAGTATTTT. Full variable domain (outside the CDR3, taken from reference TRBV7-2 and TRBJ2-3): GAGVSQSPSNKVTEKGKDVELRCDPISGHTALYWYRQSLGQGLEFLIYFQGNSAPDKSGLPSDRFSAERTGGSVSTLTIQRTQQEDSAVYLCASSFARTSITDTQYFGPGTRLTVL.